This T cell receptor (beta chain) was identified in a study of blood T cell repertoires in COVID-19. Whole-study context: Material from acute and convalescent COVID-19 was sourced from the United States, Italy and Spain.

Study processing details: Reference gene primer amplification yielded estimated nucleated cell counts. TCRdb's table, derived via immunoSEQ multiplex PCR, lists solely in-frame clones and lacks some. The D gene and trimming were derived from the DNA, and the V and J assignments and clone size from that table. The table shows approximately 250,000 clones, with about 90% occurring only once. The germline V gene encodes CDR1 SGHDN and CDR2 FVKESK. The ends lost 4 bases at V and 6 bases at J; junction bases unmatched: 10. The CDR3 length is 15 residues. The sequence was collected from a woman in her 70s with COVID-19, enrolled during active disease. This rearrangement joins TRBV14 to TRBJ2-7; 9 bases are shared with TRBD1. The sequenced material came from peripheral blood. DNA for the CDR3: TGTGCCAGCAGCCTCCGGGACAGGGTTGTAATCGAGCAGTACTTC. It translates to CASSLRDRVVIEQYF.